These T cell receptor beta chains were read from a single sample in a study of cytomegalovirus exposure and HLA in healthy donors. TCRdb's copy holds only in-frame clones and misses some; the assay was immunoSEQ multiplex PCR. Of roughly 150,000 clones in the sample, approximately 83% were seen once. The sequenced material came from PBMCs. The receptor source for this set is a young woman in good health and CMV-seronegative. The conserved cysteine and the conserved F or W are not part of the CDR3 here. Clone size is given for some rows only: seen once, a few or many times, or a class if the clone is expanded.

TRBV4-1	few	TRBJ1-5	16	ASSPGPLRRMNNQPQH
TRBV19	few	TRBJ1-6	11	ASSPAGDSPLH
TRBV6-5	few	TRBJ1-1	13	ASSYRVGMNTEAF
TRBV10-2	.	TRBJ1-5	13	ASSESGGGNQPQH
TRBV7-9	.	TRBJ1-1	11	ASSPRTNTEAF
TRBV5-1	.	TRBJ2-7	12	ASSRTGDGYEQY
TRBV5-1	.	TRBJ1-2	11	ASSYRTDYGYT
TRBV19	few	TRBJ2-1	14	ASIGGALSSYNEQF
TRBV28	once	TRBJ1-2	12	ASSLLGQSGGYT
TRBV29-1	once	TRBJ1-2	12	SVEDPDRSGGYT
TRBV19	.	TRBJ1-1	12	ASRDRGTNTEAF
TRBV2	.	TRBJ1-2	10	ASEGAHYGYT
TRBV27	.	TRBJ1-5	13	ASSNKGGSNQPQH
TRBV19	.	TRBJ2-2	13	ASSNGHLNTGELF
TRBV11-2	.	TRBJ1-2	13	ASSPIQGRNYGYT
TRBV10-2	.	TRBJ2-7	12	ASSTGQLMDEQY
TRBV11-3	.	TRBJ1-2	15	ASSLGWRDRGNYGYT
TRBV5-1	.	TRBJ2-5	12	ASSPGTRRETQY
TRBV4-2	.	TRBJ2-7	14	ASSQDYDRGGYEQY
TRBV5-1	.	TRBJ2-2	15	ASSLAGTGVYTGELL
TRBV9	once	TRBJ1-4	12	ASSVGRGQEKLF
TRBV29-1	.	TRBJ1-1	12	SVAVRGQDTEAF
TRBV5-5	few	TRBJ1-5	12	ASSPRHSNQPQH
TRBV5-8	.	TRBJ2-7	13	ASNRRGRRSYEQY
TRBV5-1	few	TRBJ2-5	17	ASSWGTSGGPWGQETQY
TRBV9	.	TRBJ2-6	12	ASSRTAGANVLT
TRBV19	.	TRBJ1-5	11	ASSIRGNQPQH
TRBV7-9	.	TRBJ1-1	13	SSSSSGGRGTEAF
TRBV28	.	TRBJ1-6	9	ASSAVEPLH
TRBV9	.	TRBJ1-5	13	ASSVGGGRDQPQH
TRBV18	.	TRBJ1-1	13	ASSSNRGFGTEAF
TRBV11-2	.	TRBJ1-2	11	ASSQKGQEGSA
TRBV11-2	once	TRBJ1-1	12	ASSFMTGTTEAF
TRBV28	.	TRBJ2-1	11	ASSFGGALEQF
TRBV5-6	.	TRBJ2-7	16	ASSPIGSWAGGLNEQY
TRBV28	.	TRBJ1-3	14	ASSSTGVASGNTIY
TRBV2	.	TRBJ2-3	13	ASSETGFLPDTQY
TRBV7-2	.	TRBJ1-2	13	ASSSPGQDAYGYT
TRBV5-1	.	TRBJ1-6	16	ASSLYGQGRSDNSPLH
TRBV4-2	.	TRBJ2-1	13	ASSRGLASFNEQF
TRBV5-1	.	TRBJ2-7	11	ASSSSAGREQY
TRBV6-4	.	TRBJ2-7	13	ASSDSPQGGYEQY
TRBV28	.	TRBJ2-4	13	ASSSPGTGVSIQY
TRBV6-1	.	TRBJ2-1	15	ASSESWRAISYNEQF
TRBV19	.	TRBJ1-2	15	ASSKSRGTGERHGYT
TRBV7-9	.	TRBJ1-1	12	ASSSQGANTEAF
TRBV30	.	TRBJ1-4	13	AWNGGATTNEKLF
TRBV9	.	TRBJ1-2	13	ASSVAATGRYGYT
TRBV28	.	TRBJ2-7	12	ASRPPGQGYEQY